A selection of T cell receptor beta chains follows, all from one sample in a study of technical replicates of blood from a few donors. Produced via immunoSEQ multiplex PCR; TCRdb's table is partial and in-frame only. The table includes tens of thousands of clones, about 95% detected once. Sequenced input: T cells isolated from PBMCs. The origin of the receptors is a human donor in good health. Both conserved end residues are part of each CDR3. Fields, in order: V gene, CDR3 protein.

>TRBV4-2
CASSQSTGTGGLGQYF
>TRBV5-4
CASSLSSTGLGKNIQYF
>TRBV4-1
CASSQGFSSYEQYF
>TRBV7-2
CASSLDPSGGEQFF
>TRBV9
CASSRQAGANVLTF
>TRBV5-4
CASSSKDGGAFGETQYF
>TRBV6-5
CASSYSSTSGTSEQYF
>TRBV7-9
CASSLGATGWDTEAFF
>TRBV5-1
CASSMSGEGYEQYF
>TRBV15
CATSGRGGAEAFF
>TRBV30
CAWTDSAGGNQPQHF
>TRBV5-1
CASSFWTGLAKNIQYF
>TRBV14
CASSQEGGGPASGNTIYF
>TRBV7-3
CASSSFRGGTDTQYF
>TRBV19
CASTIQGAVGELFF
>TRBV15
CATSRGPQDRGVYEQYF
>TRBV28
CASTTGAQPQHF
>TRBV11-3
CASSLDRRAFF
>TRBV5-1
CASNSLAGRTGTDTQYF
>TRBV6-4
CASSAHGTGDLISIEPQHF
>TRBV2
CASSLETQPQHF
>TRBV7-9
CASSLQFGTGGYEQYF
>TRBV7-9
CASSWEGNGYTF
>TRBV7-6
CASSRGTLDPYEQYF
>TRBV7-9
CASSTGRGFDEQYF
>TRBV7-9
CASSLRGQMNTEAFF
>TRBV29-1
CSTEGSQQFF
>TRBV11-2
CASRVGWSQGGYTF
>TRBV19
CASSIGTGVTTEAFF
>TRBV28
CASSLWAIGGQPQHF
>TRBV5-8
CASTHKQVSTRETQYF
>TRBV14
CASGPRTTDTQYF
>TRBV6-1
CASSERRGQWNSNQPQHF
>TRBV4-1
CASSQRLLTSGRIHEQYF
>TRBV5-1
CASSLEQGSDEAFF
>TRBV19
CASTPRTGIDTQYF
>TRBV2
CASSVVRINEKLFF
>TRBV7-2
CASSLEWTLNEQFF
>TRBV5-4
CASSLGGLNSRIGYTF
>TRBV6-5
CASSDTWTGLGTF
>TRBV7-7
CASSQGRGQETQYF
>TRBV10-3
CAITSGTSGTYEQYF
>TRBV28
CASLRQIGDNEQFF
>TRBV4-1
CASSPRQSSAPYSGNTIYF
>TRBV7-8
CASSLLYEQYF
>TRBV5-8
CASSLEVRGTEAFF